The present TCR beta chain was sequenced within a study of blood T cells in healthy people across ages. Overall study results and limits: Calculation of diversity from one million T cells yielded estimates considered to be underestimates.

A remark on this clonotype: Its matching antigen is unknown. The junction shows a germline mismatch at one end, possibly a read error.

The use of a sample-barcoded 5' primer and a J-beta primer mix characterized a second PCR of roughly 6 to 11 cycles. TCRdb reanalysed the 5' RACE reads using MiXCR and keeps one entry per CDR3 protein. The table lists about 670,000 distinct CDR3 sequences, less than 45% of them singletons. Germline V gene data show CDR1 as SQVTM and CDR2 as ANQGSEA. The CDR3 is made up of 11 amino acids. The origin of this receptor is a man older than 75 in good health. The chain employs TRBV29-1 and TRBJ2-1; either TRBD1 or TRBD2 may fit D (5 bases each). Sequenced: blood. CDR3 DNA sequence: TGTAGCGCAAACCGGGGCGATGGGCAGTTCTTC. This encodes CSANRGDGQFF.